Below, 16 T cell receptor beta chains from the same sample are listed, as sequenced in a study of cytomegalovirus exposure and HLA in healthy donors. 60 Vbeta and 13 Jbeta primers were used in PCR. Some clones are missing from TCRdb's copy, which holds only in-frame ones; the method was immunoSEQ multiplex PCR. The sample carries approximately 88,000 clones, around four fifths recorded once. Sequencing was carried out using PBMCs. The receptors derive from a man aged 50 to 60 in good health and CMV-seropositive.

This clone was recorded a few times. V usage is TRBV7-8 and J usage is TRBJ1-6, with D perhaps matching TRBD1 (5 bases). Trimming took 5 bases from V and 7 from J, leaving 9 bases between them. The CDR3 totals 13 residues. Per germline, CDR1 SGHVS and CDR2 FQNEAQ. CDR3 DNA: TGTGCCAGCAGCCTGGGGCTGAATTCACCCCTCCACTTT. Translating it yields CASSLGLNSPLHF.

The gene calls are TRBV4-1 and TRBJ2-3; tentatively, D is TRBD2 (6 bases). V was clipped by 1 base and J by 4 bases, with 18 bases between them. The germline V gene has CDR1 MGHRA and CDR2 YSYEKL. This CDR3 has 17 residues. The CDR3 loop is CASSQVGWGEGSDTQYF. Written as DNA, the CDR3 is TGCGCCAGCAGCCAAGTAGGGTGGGGGGAAGGTTCAGATACGCAGTATTTT.

This rearrangement joins TRBV27 to TRBJ1-1; no clear D gene. In germline, CDR1 is MNHEY, CDR2 SMNVEV (reference sequence). The ends were cut back, 0 bases at V and 8 bases at J, with 10 bases in the middle. The CDR3 has 13 amino acids. The CDR3 is CASSLSRTAEAFF. CDR3 in DNA: TGTGCCAGCAGTTTATCACGCACCGCGGAAGCTTTCTTT.

The table lists this clone with a few counts. The V call is TRBV7-9, the J call TRBJ1-3, with D possibly TRBD1 on 6 matching bases. The CDR3 spans 16 residues. Germline values: CDR1 SEHNR, CDR2 FQNEAQ (reference sequence). Trimming took 5 bases from V and 0 from J, leaving 14 bases between them. CDR3 in DNA: TGTGCCAGCAGCCCCGTGACAGGCCACTCTGGAAACACCATATATTTT. It encodes CASSPVTGHSGNTIYF. The entire variable domain, with the rest obtained from reference TRBV7-9 and TRBJ1-3, is as follows: DTGVSQNPRHKITKRGQNVTFRCDPISEHNRLYWYRQTLGQGPEFLTYFQNEAQLEKSRLLSDRFSAERPKGSFSTLEIQRTEQGDSAMYLCASSPVTGHSGNTIYFGEGSWLTVV.

The V gene is TRBV5-1, the J gene TRBJ2-5, with 8 positions matching TRBD2. The CDR3 is made up of 14 amino acids. With V trimmed by 3 bases and J by 2 bases, 3 bases remained unmatched. Germline assignment: CDR1 SGHRS and CDR2 YFSETQ. CDR3 in amino acids: CASSSGGEQETQYF. The DNA of the CDR3 is TGCGCCAGCAGCTCGGGGGGGGAGCAAGAGACCCAGTACTTC.

This chain joins TRBV5-4 and TRBJ2-5, with 7 bases identical to TRBD1. Per germline, CDR1 SGHNT and CDR2 YYREEE (reference sequence). Trimming at V came to 5 bases and at J to 1 base, leaving 2 bases not matched to a gene. The CDR3 loop spans 13 amino acids. CDR3: CASSAGGQETQYF. The CDR3, as DNA: TGTGCCAGCAGTGCAGGGGGCCAAGAGACCCAGTACTTC.

This chain joins TRBV6-5 and TRBJ1-1, with 9 bases lining up with TRBD1. Germline lookup yields CDR1 MNHEY and CDR2 SVGAGI. Trimming took 4 bases from V and 1 from J; bases not matched to a gene: 1. The CDR3 spans 14 residues. In DNA, the CDR3 is TGTGCCAGCAGTTTGACAGGGGGGAACACTGAAGCTTTCTTT. Translating gives CASSLTGGNTEAFF.

This chain connects TRBV28 to TRBJ2-3, with 7 bases fitting TRBD1. With 7 bases clipped from V and 0 bases from J, the junction kept 10 bases outside the gene matches. The CDR3 length is 16 residues. Germline lookup yields CDR1 MDHEN and CDR2 SYDVKM. The CDR3 loop reads CASKKQGPVSTDTQYF. The DNA of the CDR3 is TGTGCCAGCAAGAAACAGGGGCCGGTTAGCACAGATACGCAGTATTTT.

The chain uses TRBV6-5 and TRBJ2-7; D is unresolved. In germline, CDR1 is MNHEY, CDR2 SVGAGI. V dropped 1 base and J dropped 0 bases, with 7 bases sitting between them. The CDR3 sequence is 14 residues long. CDR3 amino acids: CASSYYPDSYEQYF. CDR3 bases: TGTGCCAGCAGTTACTATCCAGACTCCTACGAGCAGTACTTC.

This chain connects TRBV30 to TRBJ2-3; 9 bases line up with TRBD2. Germline CDR1 reads GTSNPN; CDR2 reads SVGIG (reference sequence). The CDR3 totals 13 residues. Trimming removed 7 bases from V and 1 base from J; junction bases left unmatched: 3. CDR3 nucleotide sequence: TGTGCCTTCCAGCGGGGGGGCACAGATACGCAGTATTTT. As protein: CAFQRGGTDTQYF. Based on the CDR3 plus reference TRBV30 and TRBJ2-3, the full variable domain is SQTIHQWPATLVQPVGSPLSLECTVEGTSNPNLYWYRQAAGRGLQLLFYSVGIGQISSEVPQNLSASRPQDRQFILSSKKLLLSDSGFYLCAFQRGGTDTQYFGPGTRLTVL.

The chain has TRBV29-1 and TRBJ1-1, with TRBD1 as a possible D gene (6 bases). Trimming removed 5 bases at V and 8 bases at J, with 9 bases between. Germline V CDR1 and CDR2: SQVTM, ANQGSEA. The CDR3 loop spans 10 amino acids. In DNA form, the CDR3 reads TGCAGCGTTCAAACAGGGGAAGCTTTCTTT. It is translated as CSVQTGEAFF.

The rearrangement links TRBV25-1 to TRBJ2-3; D call uncertain. This CDR3 is built from 14 residues. V lost 2 bases and J 5 bases, leaving 11 bases between the germline ends. Germline CDR1 reads MGHDK; CDR2 reads SYGVNS. CDR3 sequence: CASSEPQYGDTQYF. Here the CDR3 DNA reads TGTGCCAGCAGTGAACCTCAATACGGAGATACGCAGTATTTT.

This clone was seen only a few times. V gene TRBV7-3 combines with J gene TRBJ2-1; 7 nucleotides agree with TRBD1. The CDR3 sequence is 14 residues long. Trimming took 6 bases from V and 3 from J; bases not matched to a gene: 5. CDR1 SGHTA and CDR2 FQGTGA come from the germline V gene. DNA of the CDR3: TGTGCCAGCAGGTTGGCAGGGGGCTACAATGAGCAGTTCTTC. Amino acids: CASRLAGGYNEQFF. Full variable domain (rest looked up from reference TRBV7-3 and TRBJ2-1): GAGVSQTPSNKVTEKGKYVELRCDPISGHTALYWYRQSLGQGPEFLIYFQGTGAADDSGLPNDRFFAVRPEGSVSTLKIQRTERGDSAVYLCASRLAGGYNEQFFGPGTRLTVL.

This clone has just one count. The chain employs TRBV4-3 and TRBJ2-2; 8 bases are shared with TRBD2. Losses at the gene ends were 0 bases for V and 4 bases for J; bases not matched to a gene: 10. CDR3 size: 18 residues. The germline gives CDR1 LGHNA, CDR2 YSLEER. CDR3 in DNA: TGCGCCAGCAGCCAAGATGATAGCGGGGCGGACGGCACCGGGGAGCTGTTTTTT. Its translation: CASSQDDSGADGTGELFF.

The V gene is TRBV9, the J gene TRBJ1-6; unclear D gene. The CDR3 sequence is 15 residues long. V lost 0 bases and J 6 bases, leaving 10 bases between the germline ends. The germline gives CDR1 SGDLS, CDR2 YYNGEE. The CDR3 loop reads CASSVESGSNSPLHF. The CDR3 DNA reads as TGTGCCAGCAGCGTAGAGTCCGGGAGTAATTCACCCCTCCACTTT.

This chain connects TRBV4-3 to TRBJ1-1; 11 bases agree with TRBD1. J was trimmed by 0 bases and V by 5 bases; bases with no gene match: 5. From germline, CDR1 is LGHNA and CDR2 YSLEER. This CDR3 has 16 amino acids. DNA of the CDR3: TGCGCCAGCAGCGTGGGACAGGGGGACTTGAACACTGAAGCTTTCTTT. Residues: CASSVGQGDLNTEAFF.